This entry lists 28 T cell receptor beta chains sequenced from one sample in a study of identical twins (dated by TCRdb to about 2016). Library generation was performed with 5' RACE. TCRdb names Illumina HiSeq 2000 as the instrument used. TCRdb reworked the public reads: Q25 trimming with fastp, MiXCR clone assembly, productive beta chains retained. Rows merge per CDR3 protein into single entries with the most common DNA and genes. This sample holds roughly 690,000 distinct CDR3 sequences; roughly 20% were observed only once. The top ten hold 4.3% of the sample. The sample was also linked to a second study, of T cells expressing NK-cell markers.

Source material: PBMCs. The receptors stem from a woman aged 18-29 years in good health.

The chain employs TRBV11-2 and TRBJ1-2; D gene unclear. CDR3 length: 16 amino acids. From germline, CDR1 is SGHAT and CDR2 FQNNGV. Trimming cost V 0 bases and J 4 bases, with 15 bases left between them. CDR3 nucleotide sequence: TGTGCCAGCAGCTTAGAGAGGCCGGGTTTAGTCTATGGCTACACCTTC. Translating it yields CASSLERPGLVYGYTF. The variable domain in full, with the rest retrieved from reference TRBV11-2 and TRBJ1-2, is EAGVAQSPRYKIIEKRQSVAFWCNPISGHATLYWYQQILGQGPKLLIQFQNNGVVDDSQLPKDRFSAERLKGVDSTLKIQPAKLEDSAVYLCASSLERPGLVYGYTFGSGTRLTVV.

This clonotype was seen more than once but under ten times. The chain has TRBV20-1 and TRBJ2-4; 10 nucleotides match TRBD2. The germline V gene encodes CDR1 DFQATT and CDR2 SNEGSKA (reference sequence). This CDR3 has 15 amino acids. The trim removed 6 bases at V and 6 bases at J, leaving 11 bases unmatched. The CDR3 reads CSAGSGGALPNIQYF. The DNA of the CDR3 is TGCAGTGCCGGAAGCGGGGGGGCCTTACCAAACATTCAGTACTTC.

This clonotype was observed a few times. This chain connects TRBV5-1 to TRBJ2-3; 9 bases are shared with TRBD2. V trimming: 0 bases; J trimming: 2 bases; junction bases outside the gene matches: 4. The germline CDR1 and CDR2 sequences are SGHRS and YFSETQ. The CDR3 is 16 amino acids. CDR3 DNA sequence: TGCGCCAGCAGCTTGGCTACTAGCGGGCACACAGATACGCAGTATTTT. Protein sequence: CASSLATSGHTDTQYF.

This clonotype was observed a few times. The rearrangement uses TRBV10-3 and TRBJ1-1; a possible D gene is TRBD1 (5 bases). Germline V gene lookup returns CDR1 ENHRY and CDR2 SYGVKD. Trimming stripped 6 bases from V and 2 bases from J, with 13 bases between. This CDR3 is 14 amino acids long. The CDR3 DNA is TGTGCCATCAGACCCGGGGCCCTAAACACTGAAGCTTTCTTT. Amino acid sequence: CAIRPGALNTEAFF.

The CDR3 DNA follows: TGTGCCAGCAGCAGGGACTTTGTGGAGCAGTACTTC. It encodes CASSRDFVEQYF. The rearrangement joins TRBV7-9 to TRBJ2-7, with D tentatively TRBD2 (6 bases). Trimming shortened V by 5 bases and J by 7 bases, and 12 bases separated the two germline ends. Germline V CDR1 and CDR2: SEHNR, FQNEAQ (reference sequence). CDR3 length: 12 amino acids.

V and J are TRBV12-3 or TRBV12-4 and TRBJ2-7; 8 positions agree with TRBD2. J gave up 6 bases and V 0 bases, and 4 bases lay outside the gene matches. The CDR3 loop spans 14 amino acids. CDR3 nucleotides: TGTGCCAGCAGTTTAGCCAGCGGGAGAACCGAGCAGTACTTC. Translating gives CASSLASGRTEQYF.

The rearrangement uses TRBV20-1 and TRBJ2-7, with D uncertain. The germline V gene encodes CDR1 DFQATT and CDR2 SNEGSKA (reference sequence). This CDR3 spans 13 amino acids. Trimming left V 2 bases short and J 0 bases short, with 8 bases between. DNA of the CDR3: TGCAGTGCTAGAACGACATCCTCCTACGAGCAGTACTTC. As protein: CSARTTSSYEQYF.

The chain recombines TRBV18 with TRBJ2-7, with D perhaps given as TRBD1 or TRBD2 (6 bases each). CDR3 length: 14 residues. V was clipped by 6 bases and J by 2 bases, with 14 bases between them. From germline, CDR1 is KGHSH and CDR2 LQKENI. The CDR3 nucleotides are TGTGCCAGCTCTACAGGGAGGCGGCCCTACGAGCAGTACTTC. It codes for CASSTGRRPYEQYF.

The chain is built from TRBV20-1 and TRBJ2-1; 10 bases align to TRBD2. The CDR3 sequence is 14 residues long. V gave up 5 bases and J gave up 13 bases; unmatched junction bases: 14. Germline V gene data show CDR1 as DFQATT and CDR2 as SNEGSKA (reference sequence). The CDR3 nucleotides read TGCAGTGCTGGGGTTGTGGAGCGGGGGGGCTCTCAGTTCTTC. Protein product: CSAGVVERGGSQFF.

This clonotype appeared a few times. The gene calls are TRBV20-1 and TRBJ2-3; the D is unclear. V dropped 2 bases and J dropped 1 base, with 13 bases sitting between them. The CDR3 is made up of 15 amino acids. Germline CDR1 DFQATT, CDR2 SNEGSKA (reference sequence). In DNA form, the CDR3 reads TGCAGTGCTAGACGAGCCTTAGGACGCACAGATACGCAGTATTTT. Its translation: CSARRALGRTDTQYF.

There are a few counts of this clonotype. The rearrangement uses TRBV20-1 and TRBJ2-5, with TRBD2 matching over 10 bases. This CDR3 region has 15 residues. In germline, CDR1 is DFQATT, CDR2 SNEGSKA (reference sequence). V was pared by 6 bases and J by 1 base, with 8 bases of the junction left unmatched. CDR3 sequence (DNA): TGCAGTGCCCTCGGCGCTAGCGGGGGCCAAGAGACCCAGTACTTC. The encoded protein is CSALGASGGQETQYF.

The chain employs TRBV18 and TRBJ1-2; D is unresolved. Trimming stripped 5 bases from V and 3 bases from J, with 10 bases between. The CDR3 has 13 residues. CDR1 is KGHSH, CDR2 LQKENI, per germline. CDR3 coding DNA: TGTGCCAGCTCAGGGGAGGGAGACTATGGCTACACCTTC. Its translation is CASSGEGDYGYTF.

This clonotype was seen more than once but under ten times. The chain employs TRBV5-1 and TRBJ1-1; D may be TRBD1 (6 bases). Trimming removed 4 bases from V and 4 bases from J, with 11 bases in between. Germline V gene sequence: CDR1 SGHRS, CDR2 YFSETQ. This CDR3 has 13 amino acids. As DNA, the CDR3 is TGCGCCAGCAGCGTGCTACAGGGCACTGAAGCTTTCTTT. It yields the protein CASSVLQGTEAFF.

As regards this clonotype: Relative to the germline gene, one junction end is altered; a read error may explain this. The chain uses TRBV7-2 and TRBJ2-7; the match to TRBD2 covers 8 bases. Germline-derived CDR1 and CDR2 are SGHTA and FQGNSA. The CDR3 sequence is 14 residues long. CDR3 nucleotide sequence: TGTGCCAGCAGTTTAGGACTAGCACCTTACGAGCAGTACTTC. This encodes CASSLGLAPYEQYF.

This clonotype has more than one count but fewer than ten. The CDR3 here is CASSSRGPPQHF. The DNA of the CDR3 is TGTGCCAGCAGTTCCAGGGGCCCGCCCCAGCATTTT. V is TRBV12-3 or TRBV12-4 and J is TRBJ1-5, with a possible D match to TRBD1 (6 bases). The CDR3 is 12 residues long. The V and J ends lost 4 bases and 9 bases respectively, with 10 bases between them.

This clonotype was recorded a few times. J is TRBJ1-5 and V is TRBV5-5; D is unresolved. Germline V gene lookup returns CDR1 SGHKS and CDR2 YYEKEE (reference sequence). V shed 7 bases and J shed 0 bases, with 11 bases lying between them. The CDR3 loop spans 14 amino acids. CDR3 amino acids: CASAQLLSNQPQHF. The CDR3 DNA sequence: TGTGCCAGCGCCCAGCTCCTTAGCAATCAGCCCCAGCATTTT.

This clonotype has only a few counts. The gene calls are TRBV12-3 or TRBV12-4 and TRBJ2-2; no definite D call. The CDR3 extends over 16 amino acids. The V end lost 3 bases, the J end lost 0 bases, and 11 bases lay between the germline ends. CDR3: CASSFRANANTGELFF. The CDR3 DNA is TGTGCCAGCAGTTTTCGGGCTAACGCGAACACCGGGGAGCTGTTTTTT.

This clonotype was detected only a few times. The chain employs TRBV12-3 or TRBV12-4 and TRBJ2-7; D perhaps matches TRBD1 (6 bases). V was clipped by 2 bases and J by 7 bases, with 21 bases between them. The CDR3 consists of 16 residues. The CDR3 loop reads CASSLLLGQGEREQYF. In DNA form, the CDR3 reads TGTGCCAGCAGTTTACTGTTGGGACAAGGGGAGAGGGAGCAGTACTTC.

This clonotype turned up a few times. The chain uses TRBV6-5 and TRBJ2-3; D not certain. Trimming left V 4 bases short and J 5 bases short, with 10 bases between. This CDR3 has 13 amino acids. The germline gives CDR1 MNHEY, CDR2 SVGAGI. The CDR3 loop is CASSSRPRDTQYF. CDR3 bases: TGTGCCAGCAGTTCTCGGCCCAGAGATACGCAGTATTTT.

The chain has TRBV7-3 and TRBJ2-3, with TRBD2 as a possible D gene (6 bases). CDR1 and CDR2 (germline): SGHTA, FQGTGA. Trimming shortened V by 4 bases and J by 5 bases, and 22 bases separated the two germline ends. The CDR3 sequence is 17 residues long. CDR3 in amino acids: CASSSRALGAGIDTQYF. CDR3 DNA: TGTGCCAGCAGCTCAAGGGCCCTAGGGGCGGGGATAGATACGCAGTATTTT.

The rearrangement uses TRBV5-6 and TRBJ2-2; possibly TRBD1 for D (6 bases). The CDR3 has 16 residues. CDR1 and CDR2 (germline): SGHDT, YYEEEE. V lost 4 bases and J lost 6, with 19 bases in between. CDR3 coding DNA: TGTGCCAGCAGCCTCGATCCACACAGGGAAGCCGGGGAGCTGTTTTTT. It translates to CASSLDPHREAGELFF.

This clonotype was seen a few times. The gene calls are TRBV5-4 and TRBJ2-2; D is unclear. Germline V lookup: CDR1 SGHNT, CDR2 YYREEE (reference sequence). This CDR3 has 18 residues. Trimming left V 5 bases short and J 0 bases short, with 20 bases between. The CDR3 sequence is CASSLPETQSPNTGELFF. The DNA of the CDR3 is TGTGCCAGCAGTCTCCCCGAGACACAGTCTCCGAACACCGGGGAGCTGTTTTTT.

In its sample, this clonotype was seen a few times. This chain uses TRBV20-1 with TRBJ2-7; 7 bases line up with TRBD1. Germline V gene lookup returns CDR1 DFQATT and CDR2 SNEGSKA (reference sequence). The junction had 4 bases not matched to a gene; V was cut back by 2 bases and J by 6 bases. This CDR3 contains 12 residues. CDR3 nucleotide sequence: TGCAGTGCTAGACGGCAGGGGGTCGAGCAGTACTTC. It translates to CSARRQGVEQYF.

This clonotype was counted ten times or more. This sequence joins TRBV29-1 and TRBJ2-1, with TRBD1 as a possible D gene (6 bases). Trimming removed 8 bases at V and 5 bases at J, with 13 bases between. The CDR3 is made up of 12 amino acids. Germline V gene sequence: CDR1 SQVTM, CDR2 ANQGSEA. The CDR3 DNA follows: TGCAGCCTCCTACGACAGGACAATGAGCAGTTCTTC. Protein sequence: CSLLRQDNEQFF.

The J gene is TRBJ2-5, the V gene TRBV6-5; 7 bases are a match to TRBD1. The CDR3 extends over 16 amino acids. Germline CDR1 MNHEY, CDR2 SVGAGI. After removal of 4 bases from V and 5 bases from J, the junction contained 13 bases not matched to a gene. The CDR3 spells CASSSAGQVRSETQYF. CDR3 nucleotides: TGTGCCAGCAGTTCCGCCGGACAGGTGCGTTCGGAGACCCAGTACTTC.

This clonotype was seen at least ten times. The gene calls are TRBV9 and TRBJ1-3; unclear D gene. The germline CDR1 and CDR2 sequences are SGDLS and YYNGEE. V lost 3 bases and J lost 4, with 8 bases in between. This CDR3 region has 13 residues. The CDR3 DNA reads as TGTGCCAGCAGCGCGCCTTCGGGAAACACCATATATTTT. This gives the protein CASSAPSGNTIYF.

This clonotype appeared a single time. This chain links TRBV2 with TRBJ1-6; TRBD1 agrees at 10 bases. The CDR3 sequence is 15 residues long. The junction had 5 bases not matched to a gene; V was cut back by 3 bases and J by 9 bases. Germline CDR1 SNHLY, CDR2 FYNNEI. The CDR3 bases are TGTGCCAGCAGTGAGACAGGGGGCGCTTCTTCACCCCTCCACTTT. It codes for CASSETGGASSPLHF.

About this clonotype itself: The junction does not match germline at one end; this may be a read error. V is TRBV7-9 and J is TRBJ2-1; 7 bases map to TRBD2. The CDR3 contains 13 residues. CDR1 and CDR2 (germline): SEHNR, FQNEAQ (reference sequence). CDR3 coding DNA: TGTGCCAGCAGCTTAGGGGACTACAATGGGCAGTTCTTC. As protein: CASSLGDYNGQFF.